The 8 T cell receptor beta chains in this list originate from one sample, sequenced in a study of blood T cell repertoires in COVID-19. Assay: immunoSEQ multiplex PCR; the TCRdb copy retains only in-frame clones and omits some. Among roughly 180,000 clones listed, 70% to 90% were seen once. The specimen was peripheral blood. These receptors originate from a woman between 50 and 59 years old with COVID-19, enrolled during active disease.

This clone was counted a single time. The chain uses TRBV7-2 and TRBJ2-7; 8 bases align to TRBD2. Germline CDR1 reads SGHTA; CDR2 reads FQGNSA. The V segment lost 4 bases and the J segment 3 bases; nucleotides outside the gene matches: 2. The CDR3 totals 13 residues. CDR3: CASSSGTSYEQYF. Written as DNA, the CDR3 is TGTGCCAGCAGCTCCGGGACTAGCTACGAGCAGTACTTC.

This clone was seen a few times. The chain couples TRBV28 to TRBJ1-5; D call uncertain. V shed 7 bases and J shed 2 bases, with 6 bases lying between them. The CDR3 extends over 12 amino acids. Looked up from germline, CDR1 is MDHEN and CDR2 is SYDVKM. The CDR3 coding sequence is TGTGCCAGCACGTCGGGCAATCAGCCCCAGCATTTT. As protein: CASTSGNQPQHF.

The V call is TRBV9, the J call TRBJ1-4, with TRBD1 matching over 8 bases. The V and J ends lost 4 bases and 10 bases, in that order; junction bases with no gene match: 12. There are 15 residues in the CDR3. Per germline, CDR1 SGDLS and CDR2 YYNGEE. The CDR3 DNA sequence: TGTGCCAGCAGCACAGGGGGGGCGGGATCTGGAAAACTGTTTTTT. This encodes CASSTGGAGSGKLFF.

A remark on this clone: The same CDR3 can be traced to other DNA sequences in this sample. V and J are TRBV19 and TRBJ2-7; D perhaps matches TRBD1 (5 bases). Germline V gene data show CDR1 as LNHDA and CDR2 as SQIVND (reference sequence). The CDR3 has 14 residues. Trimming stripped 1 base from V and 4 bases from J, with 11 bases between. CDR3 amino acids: CASSIGAGYYEQYF. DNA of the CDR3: TGTGCCAGTAGTATAGGGGCAGGGTATTACGAGCAGTACTTC.

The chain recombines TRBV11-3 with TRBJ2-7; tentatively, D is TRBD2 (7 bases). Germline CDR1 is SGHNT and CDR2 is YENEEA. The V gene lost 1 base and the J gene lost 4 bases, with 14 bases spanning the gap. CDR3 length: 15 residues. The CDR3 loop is CASSLVAAGAYEQYF. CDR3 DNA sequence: TGTGCCAGCAGCTTAGTGGCCGCGGGGGCTTACGAGCAGTACTTC.

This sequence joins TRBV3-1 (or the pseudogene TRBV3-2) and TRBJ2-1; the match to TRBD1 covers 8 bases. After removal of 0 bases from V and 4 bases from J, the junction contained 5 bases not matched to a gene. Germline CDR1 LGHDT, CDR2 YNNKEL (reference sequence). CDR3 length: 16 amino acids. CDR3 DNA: TGTGCCAGCAGCCAAGATTATACAGGGGGATACAATGAGCAGTTCTTC. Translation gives CASSQDYTGGYNEQFF.

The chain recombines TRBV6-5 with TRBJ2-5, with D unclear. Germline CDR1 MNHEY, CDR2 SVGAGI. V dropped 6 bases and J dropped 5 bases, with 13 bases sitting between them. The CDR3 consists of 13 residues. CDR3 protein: CASRKLAMETQYF. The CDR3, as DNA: TGTGCCAGCAGGAAGTTAGCTATGGAGACCCAGTACTTC.

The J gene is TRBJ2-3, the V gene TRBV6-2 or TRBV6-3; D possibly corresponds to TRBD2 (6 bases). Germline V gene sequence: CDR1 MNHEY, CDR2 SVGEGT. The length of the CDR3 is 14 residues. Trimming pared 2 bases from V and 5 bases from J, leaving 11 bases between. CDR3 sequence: CASSYGGAGDTQYF. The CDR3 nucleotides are TGTGCCAGCAGTTACGGAGGGGCGGGAGATACGCAGTATTTT.